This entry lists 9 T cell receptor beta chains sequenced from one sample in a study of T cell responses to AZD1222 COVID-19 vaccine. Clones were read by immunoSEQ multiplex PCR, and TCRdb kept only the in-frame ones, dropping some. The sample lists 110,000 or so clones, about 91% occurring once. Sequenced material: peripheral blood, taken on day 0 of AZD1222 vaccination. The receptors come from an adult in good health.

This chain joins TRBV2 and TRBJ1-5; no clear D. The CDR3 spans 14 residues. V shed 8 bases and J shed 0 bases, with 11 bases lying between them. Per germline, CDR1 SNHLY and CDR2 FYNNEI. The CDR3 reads CASYNPYSNQPQHF. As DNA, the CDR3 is TGTGCCAGCTATAACCCGTATAGCAATCAGCCCCAGCATTTT.

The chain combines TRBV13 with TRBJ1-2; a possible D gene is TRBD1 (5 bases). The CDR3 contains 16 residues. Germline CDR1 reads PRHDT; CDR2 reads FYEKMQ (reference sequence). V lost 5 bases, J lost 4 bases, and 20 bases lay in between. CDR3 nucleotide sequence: TGTGCCAGCAGCCACGTATTCACGTCAGGGACCTATGGCTACACCTTC. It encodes CASSHVFTSGTYGYTF.

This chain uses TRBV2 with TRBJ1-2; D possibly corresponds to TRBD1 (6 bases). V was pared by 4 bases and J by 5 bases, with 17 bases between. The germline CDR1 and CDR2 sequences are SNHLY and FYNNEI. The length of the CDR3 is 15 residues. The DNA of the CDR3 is TGTGCCAGCAGTGGTTTGGGGGCCCTCAAGTATGGCTACACCTTC. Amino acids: CASSGLGALKYGYTF.

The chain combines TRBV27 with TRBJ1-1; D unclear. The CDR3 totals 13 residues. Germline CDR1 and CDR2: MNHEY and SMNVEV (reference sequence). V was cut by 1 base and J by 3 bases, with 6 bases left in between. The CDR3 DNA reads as TGTGCCAGCAGTTTATACGGAGACACTGAAGCTTTCTTT. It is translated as CASSLYGDTEAFF.

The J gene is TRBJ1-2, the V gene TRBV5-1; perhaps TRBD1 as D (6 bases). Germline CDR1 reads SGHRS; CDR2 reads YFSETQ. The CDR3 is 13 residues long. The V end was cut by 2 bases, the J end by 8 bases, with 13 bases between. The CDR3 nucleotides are TGCGCCAGCAGCTTAGGACCCGGGGGCGGCTACACCTTC. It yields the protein CASSLGPGGGYTF.

The CDR3 spells CASSVLAGDYNEQFF. The DNA of the CDR3 is TGCGCCAGCAGTGTACTAGCGGGAGACTACAATGAGCAGTTCTTC. The V call is TRBV10-1, the J call TRBJ2-1; 11 positions match TRBD2. From germline, CDR1 is WNHNN and CDR2 SYGVQD (reference sequence). Losses at the gene ends were 4 bases for V and 3 bases for J; bases not matched to a gene: 2. This CDR3 region has 15 residues.

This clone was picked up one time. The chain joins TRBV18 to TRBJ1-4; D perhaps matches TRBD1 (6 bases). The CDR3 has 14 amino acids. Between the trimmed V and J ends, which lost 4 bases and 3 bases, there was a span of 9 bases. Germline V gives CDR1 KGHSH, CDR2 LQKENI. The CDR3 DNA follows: TGTGCCAGCTCACGGGGACAAGCTAATGAAAAACTGTTTTTT. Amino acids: CASSRGQANEKLFF. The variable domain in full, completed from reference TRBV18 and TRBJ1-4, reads NAGVMQNPRHLVRRRGQEARLRCSPMKGHSHVYWYRQLPEEGLKFMVYLQKENIIDESGMPKERFSAEFPKEGPSILRIQQVVRGDSAAYFCASSRGQANEKLFFGSGTQLSVL.

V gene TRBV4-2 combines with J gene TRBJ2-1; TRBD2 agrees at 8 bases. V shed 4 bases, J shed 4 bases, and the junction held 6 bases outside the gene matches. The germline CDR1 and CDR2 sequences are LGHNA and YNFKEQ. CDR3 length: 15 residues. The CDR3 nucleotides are TGTGCCAGCAGCCCTCAGCGGGAGCTTTACAATGAGCAGTTCTTC. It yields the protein CASSPQRELYNEQFF.

The CDR3 nucleotides read TGTGCCAGCAGTTTTGCCAGGACACCTAACTATGGCTACACCTTC. Translating it yields CASSFARTPNYGYTF. The chain employs TRBV27 and TRBJ1-2; tentatively, D is TRBD1 (5 bases). Germline CDR1 is MNHEY and CDR2 is SMNVEV (reference sequence). CDR3 length: 15 residues. V was trimmed by 3 bases and J by 0 bases, leaving 11 bases between them.